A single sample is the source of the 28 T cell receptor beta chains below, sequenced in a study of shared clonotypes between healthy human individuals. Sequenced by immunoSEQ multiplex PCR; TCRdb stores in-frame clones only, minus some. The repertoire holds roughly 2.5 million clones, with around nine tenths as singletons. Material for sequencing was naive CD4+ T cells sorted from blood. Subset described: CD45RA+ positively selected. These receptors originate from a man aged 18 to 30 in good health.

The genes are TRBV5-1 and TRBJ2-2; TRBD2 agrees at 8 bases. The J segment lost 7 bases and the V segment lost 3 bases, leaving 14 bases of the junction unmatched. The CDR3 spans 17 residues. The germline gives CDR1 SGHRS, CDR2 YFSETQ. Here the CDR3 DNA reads TGCGCCAGCAGCTGGAGAACGGGACTAGGGCTTGGCGGGGAGCTGTTTTTT. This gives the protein CASSWRTGLGLGGELFF.

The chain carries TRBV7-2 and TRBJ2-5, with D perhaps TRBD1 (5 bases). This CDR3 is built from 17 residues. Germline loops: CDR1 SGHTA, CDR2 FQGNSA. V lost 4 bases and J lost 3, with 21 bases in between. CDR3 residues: CASSSVGQILQKETQYF. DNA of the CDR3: TGTGCCAGCAGCTCGGTTGGACAAATCTTGCAAAAAGAGACCCAGTACTTC.

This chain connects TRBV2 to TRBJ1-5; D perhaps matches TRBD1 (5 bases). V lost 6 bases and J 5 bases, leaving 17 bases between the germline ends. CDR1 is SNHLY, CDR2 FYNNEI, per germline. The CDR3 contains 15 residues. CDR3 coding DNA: TGTGCCAGCAGGGCCGTCGCAACAGGTGATCAGCCCCAGCATTTT. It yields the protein CASRAVATGDQPQHF.

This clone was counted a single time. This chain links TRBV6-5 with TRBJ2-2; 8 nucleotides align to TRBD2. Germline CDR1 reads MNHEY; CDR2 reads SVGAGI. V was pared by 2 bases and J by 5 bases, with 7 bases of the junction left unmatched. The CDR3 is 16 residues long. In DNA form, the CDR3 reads TGTGCCAGCAGTTACACCACGGGGGGGAGGACCGGGGAGCTGTTTTTT. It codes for CASSYTTGGRTGELFF.

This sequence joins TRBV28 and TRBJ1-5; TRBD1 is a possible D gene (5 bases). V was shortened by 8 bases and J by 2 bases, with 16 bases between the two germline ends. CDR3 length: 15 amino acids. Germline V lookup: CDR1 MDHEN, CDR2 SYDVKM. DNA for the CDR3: TGTGCCAGCTGCACCGGGGCGGCGGGCAATCAGCCCCAGCATTTT. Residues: CASCTGAAGNQPQHF.

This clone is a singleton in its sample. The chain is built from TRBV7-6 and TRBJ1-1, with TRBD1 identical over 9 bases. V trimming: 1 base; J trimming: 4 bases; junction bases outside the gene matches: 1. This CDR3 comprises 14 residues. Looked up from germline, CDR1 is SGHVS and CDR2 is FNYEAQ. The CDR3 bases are TGTGCCAGCAGCTTAGGACAGGGGGTCACTGAAGCTTTCTTT. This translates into CASSLGQGVTEAFF.

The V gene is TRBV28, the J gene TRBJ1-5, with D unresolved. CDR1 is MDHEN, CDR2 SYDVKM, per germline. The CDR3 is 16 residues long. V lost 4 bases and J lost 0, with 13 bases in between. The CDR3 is CASSSGNLGSNQPQHF. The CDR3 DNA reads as TGTGCCAGCAGTTCGGGGAATCTGGGTAGCAATCAGCCCCAGCATTTT.

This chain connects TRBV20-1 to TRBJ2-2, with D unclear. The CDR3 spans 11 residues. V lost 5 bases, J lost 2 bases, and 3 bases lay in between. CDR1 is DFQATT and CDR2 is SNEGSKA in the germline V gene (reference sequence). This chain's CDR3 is CSALNTGELFF. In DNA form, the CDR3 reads TGCAGTGCTCTTAACACCGGGGAGCTGTTTTTT.

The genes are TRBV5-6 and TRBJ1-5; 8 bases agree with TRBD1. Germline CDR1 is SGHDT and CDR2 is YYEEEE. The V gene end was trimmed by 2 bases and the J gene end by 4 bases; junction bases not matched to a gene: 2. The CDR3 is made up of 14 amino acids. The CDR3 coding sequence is TGTGCCAGCAGCTTCAACAGGGGGAATCAGCCCCAGCATTTT. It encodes CASSFNRGNQPQHF. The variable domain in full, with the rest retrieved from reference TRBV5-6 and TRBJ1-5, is DAGVTQSPTHLIKTRGQQVTLRCSPKSGHDTVSWYQQALGQGPQFIFQYYEEEERQRGNFPDRFSGHQFPNYSSELNVNALLLGDSALYLCASSFNRGNQPQHFGDGTRLSIL.

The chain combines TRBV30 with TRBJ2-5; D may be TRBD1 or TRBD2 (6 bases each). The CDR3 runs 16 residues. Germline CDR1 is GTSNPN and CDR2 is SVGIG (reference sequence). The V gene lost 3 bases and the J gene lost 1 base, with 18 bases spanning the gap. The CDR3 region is CAWSPRGVGLQETQYF. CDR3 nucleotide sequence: TGTGCCTGGAGCCCGAGGGGGGTGGGTCTCCAAGAGACCCAGTACTTC.

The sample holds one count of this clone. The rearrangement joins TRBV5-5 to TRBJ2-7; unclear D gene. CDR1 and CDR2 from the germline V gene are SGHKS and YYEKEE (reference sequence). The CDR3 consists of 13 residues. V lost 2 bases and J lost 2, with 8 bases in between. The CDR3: CASSLPLTYEQYF. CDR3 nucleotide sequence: TGTGCCAGCAGCTTACCTCTCACCTACGAGCAGTACTTC.

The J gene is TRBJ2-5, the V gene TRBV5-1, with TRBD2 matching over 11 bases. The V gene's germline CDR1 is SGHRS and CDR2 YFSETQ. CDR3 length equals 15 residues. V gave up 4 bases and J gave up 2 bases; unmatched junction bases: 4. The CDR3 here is CASSILAGAQETQYF. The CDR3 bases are TGCGCCAGCAGCATACTAGCGGGGGCTCAAGAGACCCAGTACTTC.

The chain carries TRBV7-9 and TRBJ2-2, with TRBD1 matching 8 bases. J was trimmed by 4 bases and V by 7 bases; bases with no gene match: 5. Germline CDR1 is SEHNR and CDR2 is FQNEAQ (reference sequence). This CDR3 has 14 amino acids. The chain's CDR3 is CASIPDRATGELFF. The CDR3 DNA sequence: TGTGCCAGCATCCCGGACAGGGCCACCGGGGAGCTGTTTTTT. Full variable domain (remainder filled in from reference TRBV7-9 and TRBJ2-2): DTGVSQNPRHKITKRGQNVTFRCDPISEHNRLYWYRQTLGQGPEFLTYFQNEAQLEKSRLLSDRFSAERPKGSFSTLEIQRTEQGDSAMYLCASIPDRATGELFFGEGSRLTVL.

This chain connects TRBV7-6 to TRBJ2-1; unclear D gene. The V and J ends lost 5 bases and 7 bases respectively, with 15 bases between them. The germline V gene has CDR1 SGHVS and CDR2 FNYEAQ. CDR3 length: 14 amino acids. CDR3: CASSPGRARNEQFF. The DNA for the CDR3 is TGTGCCAGCAGCCCCGGACGGGCGAGAAATGAGCAGTTCTTC. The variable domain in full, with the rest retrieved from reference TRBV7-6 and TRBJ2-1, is GAGVSQSPRYKVTKRGQDVALRCDPISGHVSLYWYRQALGQGPEFLTYFNYEAQQDKSGLPNDRFSAERPEGSISTLTIQRTEQRDSAMYRCASSPGRARNEQFFGPGTRLTVL.

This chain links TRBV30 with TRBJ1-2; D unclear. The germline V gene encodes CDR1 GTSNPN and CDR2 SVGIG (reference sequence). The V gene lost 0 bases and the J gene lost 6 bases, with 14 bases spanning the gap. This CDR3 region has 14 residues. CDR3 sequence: CAWSVVGNGDGYTF. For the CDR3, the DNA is TGTGCCTGGAGTGTAGTCGGGAACGGGGATGGCTACACCTTC.

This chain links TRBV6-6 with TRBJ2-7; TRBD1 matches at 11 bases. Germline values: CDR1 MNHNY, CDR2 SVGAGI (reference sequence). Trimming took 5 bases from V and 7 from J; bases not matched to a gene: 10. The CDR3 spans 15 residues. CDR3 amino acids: CASSHTGTGGIEQYF. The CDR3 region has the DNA TGTGCCAGCAGTCATACCGGGACAGGGGGAATTGAGCAGTACTTC.

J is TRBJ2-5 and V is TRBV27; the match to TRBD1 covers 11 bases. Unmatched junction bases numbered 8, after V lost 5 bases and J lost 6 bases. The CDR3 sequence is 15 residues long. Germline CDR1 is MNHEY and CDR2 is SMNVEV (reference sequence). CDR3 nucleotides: TGTGCCAGCAGTCTCGGACAGGGGGCATGGAAGACCCAGTACTTC. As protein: CASSLGQGAWKTQYF.

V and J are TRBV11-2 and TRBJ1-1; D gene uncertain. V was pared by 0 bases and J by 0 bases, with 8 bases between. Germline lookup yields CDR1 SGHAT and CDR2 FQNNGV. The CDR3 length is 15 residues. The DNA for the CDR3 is TGTGCCAGCAGCTTAGATAAACGGTTGAACACTGAAGCTTTCTTT. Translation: CASSLDKRLNTEAFF.

The DNA of the CDR3 is TGTGCCAGCAGCGATTTTCAGGGGGTGGGAAACACCATATATTTT. Protein product: CASSDFQGVGNTIYF. The chain recombines TRBV9 with TRBJ1-3; 7 bases line up with TRBD1. Germline V gene lookup returns CDR1 SGDLS and CDR2 YYNGEE. The CDR3 runs to 15 residues. V shed 3 bases, J shed 4 bases, and the junction held 7 bases outside the gene matches. The full variable domain, its missing parts supplied by reference TRBV9 and TRBJ1-3, is DSGVTQTPKHLITATGQRVTLRCSPRSGDLSVYWYQQSLDQGLQFLIQYYNGEERAKGNILERFSAQQFPDLHSELNLSSLELGDSALYFCASSDFQGVGNTIYFGEGSWLTVV.

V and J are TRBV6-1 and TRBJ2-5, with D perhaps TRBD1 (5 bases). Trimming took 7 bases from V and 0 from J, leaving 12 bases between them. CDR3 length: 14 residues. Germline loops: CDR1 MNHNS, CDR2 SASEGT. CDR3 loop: CASTLRRDQETQYF. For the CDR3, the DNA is TGTGCCAGCACCCTTCGCAGGGACCAAGAGACCCAGTACTTC.

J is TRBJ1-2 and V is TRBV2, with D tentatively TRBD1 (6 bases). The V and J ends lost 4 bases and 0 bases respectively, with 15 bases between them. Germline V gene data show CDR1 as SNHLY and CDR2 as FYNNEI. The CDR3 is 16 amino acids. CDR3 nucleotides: TGTGCCAGCAGTGGGCCTACCCGGACAGCTAACTATGGCTACACCTTC. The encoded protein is CASSGPTRTANYGYTF.

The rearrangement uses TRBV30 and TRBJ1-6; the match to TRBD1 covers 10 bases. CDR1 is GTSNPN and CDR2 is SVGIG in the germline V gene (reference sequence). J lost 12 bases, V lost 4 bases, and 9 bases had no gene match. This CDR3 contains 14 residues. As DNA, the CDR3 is TGTGCCTGGATTCGGGACAGGGGATTTGGACCCCTCCACTTT. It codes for CAWIRDRGFGPLHF.

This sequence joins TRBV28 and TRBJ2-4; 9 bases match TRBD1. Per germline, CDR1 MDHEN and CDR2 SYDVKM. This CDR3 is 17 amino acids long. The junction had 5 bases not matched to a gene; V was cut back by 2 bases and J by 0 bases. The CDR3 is CASSLRGQGLAKNIQYF. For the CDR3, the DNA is TGTGCCAGCAGTTTACGGGGACAGGGCTTAGCCAAAAACATTCAGTACTTC.

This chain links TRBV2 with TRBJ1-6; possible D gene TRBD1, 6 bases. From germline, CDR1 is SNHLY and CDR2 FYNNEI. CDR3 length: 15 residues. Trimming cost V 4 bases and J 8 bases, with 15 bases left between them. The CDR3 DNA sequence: TGTGCCAGCAGTGGATTCGCAGGGGTGGATTCACCCCTCCACTTT. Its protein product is CASSGFAGVDSPLHF.

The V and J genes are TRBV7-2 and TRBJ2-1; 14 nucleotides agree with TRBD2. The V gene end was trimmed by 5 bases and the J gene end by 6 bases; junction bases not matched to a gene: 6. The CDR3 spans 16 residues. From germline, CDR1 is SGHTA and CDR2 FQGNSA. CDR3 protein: CASSPAGLAGGNEQFF. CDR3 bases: TGTGCCAGCAGCCCCGCCGGACTAGCGGGAGGCAATGAGCAGTTCTTC.

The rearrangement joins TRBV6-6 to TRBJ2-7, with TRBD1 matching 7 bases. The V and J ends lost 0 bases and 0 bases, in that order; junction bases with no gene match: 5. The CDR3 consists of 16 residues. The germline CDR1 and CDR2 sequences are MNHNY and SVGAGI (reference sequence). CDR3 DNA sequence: TGTGCCAGCAGTTACTCTTGGCAGGGGGTCTCCTACGAGCAGTACTTC. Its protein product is CASSYSWQGVSYEQYF.

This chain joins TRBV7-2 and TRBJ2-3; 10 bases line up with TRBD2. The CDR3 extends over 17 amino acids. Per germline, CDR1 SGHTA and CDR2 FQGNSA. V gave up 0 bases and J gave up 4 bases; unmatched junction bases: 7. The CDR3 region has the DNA TGTGCCAGCAGCTTAGCAATAGGGCTAGCGGGGGCAGATACGCAGTATTTT. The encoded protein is CASSLAIGLAGADTQYF.

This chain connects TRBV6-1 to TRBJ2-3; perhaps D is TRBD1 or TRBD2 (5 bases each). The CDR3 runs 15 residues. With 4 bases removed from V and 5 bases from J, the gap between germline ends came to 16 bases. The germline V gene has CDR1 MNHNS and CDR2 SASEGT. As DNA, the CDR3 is TGTGCCAGCAGTGCCGGCAAAGGGACGGGAGATACGCAGTATTTT. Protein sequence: CASSAGKGTGDTQYF.